These T cell receptor beta chains were read from a single sample in a study of shared clonotypes between healthy human individuals. Libraries were prepared by immunoSEQ multiplex PCR; TCRdb keeps only in-frame clonotypes and omits some of them. The table lists around 2.3 million clones, 90% to 96% of them singletons. The sequencing sample was made of naive CD4+ T cells sorted from blood. The receptor source for this set is a man between 18 and 35 years old in good health. The CDR3 runs from the conserved cysteine through the conserved F or W. D genes are given only for firm matches. Not all rows give a size; the values are once, few, many and, for expanded clones, a class.

d_call,j_call,clone_size,v_call,cdr3_length,cdr3_aa,cdr3_nt
TRBD1,TRBJ2-3,-,TRBV2,15,CASSEIGQDTDTQYF,TGTGCCAGCAGTGAAATCGGACAGGACACAGATACGCAGTATTTT
-,TRBJ2-5,once,TRBV4-1,12,CASSDALVTQYF,TGCGCCAGCAGCGACGCCCTGGTGACCCAGTACTTC
TRBD2,TRBJ2-3,-,TRBV5-4,14,CASSLKGTSNTQYF,TGTGCCAGCAGCTTGAAGGGGACTAGCAATACGCAGTATTTT
TRBD2,TRBJ2-1,-,TRBV2,15,CASRTGTSGTDEQFF,TGTGCCAGCAGGACCGGGACTAGCGGGACGGATGAGCAGTTCTTC
TRBD2,TRBJ2-7,-,TRBV30,13,CAWKGLAGLEQYF,TGTGCCTGGAAGGGACTAGCAGGGCTCGAGCAGTACTTC
-,TRBJ2-5,-,TRBV11-3,16,CASSLDLVRRQETQYF,TGTGCCAGCAGCTTAGATCTTGTACGGAGACAAGAGACCCAGTACTTC
-,TRBJ1-2,-,TRBV6-5,12,CASSYGQYGYTF,TGTGCCAGCAGTTACGGACAGTATGGCTACACCTTC
TRBD2,TRBJ2-5,-,TRBV9,16,CASSVGLAGGQETQYF,TGTGCCAGCAGCGTAGGTCTAGCGGGGGGGCAAGAGACCCAGTACTTC
-,TRBJ1-5,-,TRBV6-1,13,CASTRDIDQPQHF,TGTGCCAGCACGCGGGACATTGATCAGCCCCAGCATTTT
TRBD1,TRBJ2-2,-,TRBV19,15,CASSSWDRSSGELFF,TGTGCCAGTAGTAGTTGGGACAGGTCGAGCGGGGAGCTGTTTTTT
TRBD1,TRBJ1-6,-,TRBV7-8,17,CASSLIGTGVGNSPLHF,TGTGCCAGCAGCTTAATAGGGACAGGGGTTGGGAATTCACCCCTCCACTTT
TRBD1,TRBJ1-6,-,TRBV6-1,12,CASTRTGTPLHF,TGTGCCAGCACCAGGACAGGGACACCCCTCCACTTT
-,TRBJ2-3,-,TRBV15,15,CATSRGRQPTDTQYF,TGTGCCACCAGCAGAGGCCGACAGCCCACAGATACGCAGTATTTT
-,TRBJ1-5,-,TRBV28,16,CASSLETLYSNQPQHF,TGTGCCAGCAGTCTTGAGACACTTTATAGCAATCAGCCCCAGCATTTT
TRBD1,TRBJ1-5,-,TRBV4-3,15,CASSRTQGAMQPQHF,TGCGCCAGCAGCCGAACGCAGGGGGCCATGCAGCCCCAGCATTTT
-,TRBJ1-3,-,TRBV6-1,13,CASSESGRNTIYF,TGTGCCAGCAGTGAATCGGGGCGAAACACCATATATTTT
-,TRBJ2-1,-,TRBV30,20,CAWRPSAGPQPYSSYNEQFF,TGTGCCTGGAGACCCTCCGCGGGACCCCAACCGTATAGCTCCTACAATGAGCAGTTCTTC
-,TRBJ1-1,-,TRBV20-1,11,CSAREGGLTFF,TGCAGTGCTAGAGAGGGAGGCCTAACTTTCTTT
TRBD2,TRBJ2-3,-,TRBV6-1,14,CAGGLAGLGDTQYF,TGTGCCGGGGGGCTAGCGGGGCTGGGAGATACGCAGTATTTT
-,TRBJ2-1,-,TRBV11-2,15,CASSLVRGSYNEQFF,TGTGCCAGCAGCTTAGTCCGTGGCTCCTACAATGAGCAGTTCTTC
-,TRBJ1-2,few,TRBV29-1,13,CSVVKVALGGYTF,TGCAGCGTTGTGAAAGTCGCTTTGGGTGGCTACACCTTC
TRBD1,TRBJ1-1,-,TRBV7-6,15,CASSLAGTGTTEAFF,TGTGCCAGCAGCTTAGCCGGGACAGGGACCACTGAAGCTTTCTTT
-,TRBJ1-2,-,TRBV7-2,13,CASSTQGGYGYTF,TGTGCCAGCAGCACCCAGGGAGGCTATGGCTACACCTTC
-,TRBJ2-7,-,TRBV6-6,16,CASSYSSTWERDEQYF,TGTGCCAGCAGTTACTCGAGTACCTGGGAGCGCGACGAGCAGTACTTC
TRBD2,TRBJ2-5,-,TRBV9,15,CASNSMGLAGGIQYF,TGTGCCAGCAATTCTATGGGACTAGCGGGAGGAATCCAGTACTTC
-,TRBJ1-2,-,TRBV29-1,13,CSVAPALNYGYTF,TGCAGCGTTGCTCCAGCGTTAAACTATGGCTACACCTTC
-,TRBJ1-6,-,TRBV2,14,CASRTGPAESPLHF,TGTGCCAGCAGAACGGGACCGGCGGAATCACCCCTCCACTTT
TRBD1,TRBJ2-3,-,TRBV10-1,14,CASSRGQATDTQYF,TGCGCCAGCAGCCGCGGACAGGCCACAGATACGCAGTATTTT
-,TRBJ2-7,once,TRBV18,15,CASSPSGMGSYEQYF,TGTGCCAGCTCACCATCCGGGATGGGGTCCTACGAGCAGTACTTC
TRBD2,TRBJ2-1,-,TRBV30,17,CAWARTSGKADYNEQFF,TGTGCCTGGGCCAGGACTAGCGGGAAAGCGGACTACAATGAGCAGTTCTTC
-,TRBJ2-5,few,TRBV5-1,11,CASSLRETQYF,TGCGCCAGCAGCTTGCGAGAGACCCAGTACTTC
TRBD2,TRBJ2-1,-,TRBV2,15,CASSEWLAGNNEQFF,TGTGCCAGCAGTGAGTGGCTAGCGGGGAACAATGAGCAGTTCTTC